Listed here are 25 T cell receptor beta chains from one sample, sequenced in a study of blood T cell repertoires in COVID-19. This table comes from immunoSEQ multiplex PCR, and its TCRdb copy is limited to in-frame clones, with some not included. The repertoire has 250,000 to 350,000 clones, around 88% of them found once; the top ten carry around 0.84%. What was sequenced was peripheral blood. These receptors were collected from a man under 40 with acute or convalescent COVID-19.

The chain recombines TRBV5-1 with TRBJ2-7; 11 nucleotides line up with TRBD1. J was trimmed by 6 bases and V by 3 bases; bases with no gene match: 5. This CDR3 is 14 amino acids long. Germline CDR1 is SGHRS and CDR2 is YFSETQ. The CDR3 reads CASSSGTGGSEQYF. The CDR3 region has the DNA TGCGCCAGCAGCTCCGGGACAGGGGGATCCGAGCAGTACTTC.

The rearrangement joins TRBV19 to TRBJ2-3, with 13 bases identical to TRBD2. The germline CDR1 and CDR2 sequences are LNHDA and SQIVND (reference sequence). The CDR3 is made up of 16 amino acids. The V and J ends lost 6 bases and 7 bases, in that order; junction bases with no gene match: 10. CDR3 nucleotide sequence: TGTGCCAGTAGAACCGGGACTAGCGGGGAACTTTATACGCAGTATTTT. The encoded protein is CASRTGTSGELYTQYF.

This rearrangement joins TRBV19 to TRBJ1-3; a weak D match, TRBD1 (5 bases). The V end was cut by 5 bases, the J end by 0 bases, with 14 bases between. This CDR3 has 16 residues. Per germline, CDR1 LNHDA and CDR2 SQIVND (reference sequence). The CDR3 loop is CASSYQGPSSGNTIYF. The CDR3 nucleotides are TGTGCCAGTAGTTATCAGGGTCCTTCCTCTGGAAACACCATATATTTT.

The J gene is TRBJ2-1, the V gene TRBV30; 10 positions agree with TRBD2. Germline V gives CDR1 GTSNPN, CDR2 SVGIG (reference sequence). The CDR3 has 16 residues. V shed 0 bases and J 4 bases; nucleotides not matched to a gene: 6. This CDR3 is CAWSVSSGGSYNEQFF. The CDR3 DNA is TGTGCCTGGAGTGTAAGTAGCGGGGGGTCATACAATGAGCAGTTCTTC.

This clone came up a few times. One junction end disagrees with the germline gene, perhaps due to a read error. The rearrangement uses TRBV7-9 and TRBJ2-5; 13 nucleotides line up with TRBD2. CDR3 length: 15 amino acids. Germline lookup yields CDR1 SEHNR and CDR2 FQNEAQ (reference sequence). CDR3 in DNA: TGTGCCAGCAGCGGGACTAGCGGGGACCAGGAGACCCAGTACTTC. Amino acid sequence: CASSGTSGDQETQYF.

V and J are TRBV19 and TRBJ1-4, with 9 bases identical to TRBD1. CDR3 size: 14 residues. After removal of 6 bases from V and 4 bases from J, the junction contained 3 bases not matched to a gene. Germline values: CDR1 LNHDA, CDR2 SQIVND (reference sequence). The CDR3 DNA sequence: TGTGCCAGTAGCAGGACAGGGGTTAATGAAAAACTGTTTTTT. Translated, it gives CASSRTGVNEKLFF. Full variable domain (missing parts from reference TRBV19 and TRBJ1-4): DGGITQSPKYLFRKEGQNVTLSCEQNLNHDAMYWYRQDPGQGLRLIYYSQIVNDFQKGDIAEGYSVSREKKESFPLTVTSAQKNPTAFYLCASSRTGVNEKLFFGSGTQLSVL.

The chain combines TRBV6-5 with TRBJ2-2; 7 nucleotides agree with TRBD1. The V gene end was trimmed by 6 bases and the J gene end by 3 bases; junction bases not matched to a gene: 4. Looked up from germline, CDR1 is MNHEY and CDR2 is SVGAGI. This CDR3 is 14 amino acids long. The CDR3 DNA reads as TGTGCCAGCAGCCGACAGGGCCACACCGGGGAGCTGTTTTTT. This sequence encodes CASSRQGHTGELFF.

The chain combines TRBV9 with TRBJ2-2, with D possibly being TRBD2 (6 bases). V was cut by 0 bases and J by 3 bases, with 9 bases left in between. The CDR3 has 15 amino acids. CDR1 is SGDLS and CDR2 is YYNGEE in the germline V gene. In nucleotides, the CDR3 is TGTGCCAGCAGCGTAGAACTAGCCGACACCGGGGAGCTGTTTTTT. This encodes CASSVELADTGELFF.

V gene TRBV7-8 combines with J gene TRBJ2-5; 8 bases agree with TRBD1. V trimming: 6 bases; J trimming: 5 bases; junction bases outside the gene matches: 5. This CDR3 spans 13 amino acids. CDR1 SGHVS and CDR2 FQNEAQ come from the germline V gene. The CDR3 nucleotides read TGTGCCAGCAGGCGGACAGGGAAGGAGACCCAGTACTTC. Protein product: CASRRTGKETQYF.

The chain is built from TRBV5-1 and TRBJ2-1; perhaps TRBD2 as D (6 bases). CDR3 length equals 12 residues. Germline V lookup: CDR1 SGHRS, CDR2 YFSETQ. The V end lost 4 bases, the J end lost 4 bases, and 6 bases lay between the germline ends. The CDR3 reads CASSGTYNEQFF. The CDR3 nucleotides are TGCGCCAGCAGCGGGACTTACAATGAGCAGTTCTTC.

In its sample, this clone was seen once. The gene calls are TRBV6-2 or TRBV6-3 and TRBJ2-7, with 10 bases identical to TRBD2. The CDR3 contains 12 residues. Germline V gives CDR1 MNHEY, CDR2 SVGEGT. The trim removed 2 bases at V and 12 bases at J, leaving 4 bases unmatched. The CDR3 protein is CASSYGGLARYF. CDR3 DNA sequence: TGTGCCAGCAGTTACGGGGGACTAGCGCGGTACTTC.

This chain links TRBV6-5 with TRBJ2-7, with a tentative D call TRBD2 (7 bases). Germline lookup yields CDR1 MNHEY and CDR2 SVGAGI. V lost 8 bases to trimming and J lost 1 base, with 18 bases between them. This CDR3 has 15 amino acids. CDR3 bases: TGTGCCAGCGGCAAGGGGGGGCTCCTATCCTACGAGCAGTACTTC. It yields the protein CASGKGGLLSYEQYF.

CDR3: CASSLFGGGNSNQPQHF. The CDR3 bases are TGTGCCAGCAGCTTATTCGGGGGGGGTAATAGCAATCAGCCCCAGCATTTT. The chain links TRBV7-8 to TRBJ1-5, with D maybe TRBD1 (5 bases). There are 17 residues in the CDR3. Per the germline V gene, CDR1 is SGHVS and CDR2 is FQNEAQ. V was clipped by 2 bases and J by 0 bases, with 14 bases between them.

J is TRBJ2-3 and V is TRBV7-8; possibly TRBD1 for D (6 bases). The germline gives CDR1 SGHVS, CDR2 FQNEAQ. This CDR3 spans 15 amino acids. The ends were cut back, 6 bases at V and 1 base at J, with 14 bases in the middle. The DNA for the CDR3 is TGTGCCAGCAGTGGAGACAGGATTGGCACAGATACGCAGTATTTT. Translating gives CASSGDRIGTDTQYF.

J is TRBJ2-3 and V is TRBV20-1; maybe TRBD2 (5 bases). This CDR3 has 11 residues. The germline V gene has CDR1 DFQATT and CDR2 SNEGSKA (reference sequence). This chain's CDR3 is CSLAGTDTQYF. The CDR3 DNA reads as TGCTCCCTAGCTGGCACAGATACGCAGTATTTT.

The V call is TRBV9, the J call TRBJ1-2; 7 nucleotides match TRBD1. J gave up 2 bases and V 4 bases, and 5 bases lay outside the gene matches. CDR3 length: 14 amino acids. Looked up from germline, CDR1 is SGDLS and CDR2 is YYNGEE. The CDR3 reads CASSPGTDNYGYTF. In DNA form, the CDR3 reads TGTGCCAGCAGCCCGGGGACAGACAACTATGGCTACACCTTC.

Here the CDR3 reads CASSPYPGSRSGNTIYF. The CDR3 nucleotides read TGTGCCAGCTCACCCTATCCGGGGTCCCGCTCTGGAAACACCATATATTTT. The chain uses TRBV18 and TRBJ1-3; D gene uncertain. V was pared by 3 bases and J by 0 bases, with 15 bases between. The CDR3 sequence is 17 residues long. Germline CDR1 is KGHSH and CDR2 is LQKENI.

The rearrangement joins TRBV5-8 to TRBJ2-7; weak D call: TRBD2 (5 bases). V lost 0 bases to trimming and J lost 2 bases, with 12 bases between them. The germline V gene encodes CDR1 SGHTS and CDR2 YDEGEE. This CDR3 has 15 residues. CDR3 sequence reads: CASSLGTGDTYEQYF. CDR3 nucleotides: TGTGCCAGCAGCTTGGGTACCGGGGATACCTACGAGCAGTACTTC.

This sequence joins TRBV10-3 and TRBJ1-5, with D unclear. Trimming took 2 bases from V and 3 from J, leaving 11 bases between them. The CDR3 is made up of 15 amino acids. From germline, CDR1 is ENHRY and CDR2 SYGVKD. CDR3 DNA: TGTGCCATCAGTGAGAGACAAGGCTACAATCAGCCCCAGCATTTT. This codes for CAISERQGYNQPQHF.

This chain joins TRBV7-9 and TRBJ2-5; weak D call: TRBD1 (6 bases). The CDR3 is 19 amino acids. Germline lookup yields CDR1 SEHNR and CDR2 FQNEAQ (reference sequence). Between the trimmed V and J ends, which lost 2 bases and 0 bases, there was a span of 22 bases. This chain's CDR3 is CASSLCRDTPWLNQETQYF. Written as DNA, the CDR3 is TGTGCCAGCAGCTTATGTCGGGACACCCCTTGGCTTAACCAAGAGACCCAGTACTTC.

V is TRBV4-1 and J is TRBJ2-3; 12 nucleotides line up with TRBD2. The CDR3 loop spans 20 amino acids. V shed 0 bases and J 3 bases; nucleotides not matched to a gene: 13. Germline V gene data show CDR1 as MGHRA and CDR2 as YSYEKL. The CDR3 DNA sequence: TGCGCCAGCAGCCAAGATGGCGCTAGCGGGGGGGCTTATATGACAGATACGCAGTATTTT. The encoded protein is CASSQDGASGGAYMTDTQYF.

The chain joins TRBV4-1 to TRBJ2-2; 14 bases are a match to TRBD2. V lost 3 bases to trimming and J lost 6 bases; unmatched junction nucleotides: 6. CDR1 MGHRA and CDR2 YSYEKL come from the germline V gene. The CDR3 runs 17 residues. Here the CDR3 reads CASSQEGGLAGAGELFF. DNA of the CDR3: TGCGCCAGCAGCCAGGAAGGGGGACTAGCGGGAGCCGGGGAGCTGTTTTTT.

CDR3 loop: CASRSAVAASEKLFF. CDR3 nucleotide sequence: TGCGCCAGCAGATCGGCGGTCGCAGCTAGTGAAAAACTGTTTTTT. The chain joins TRBV5-1 to TRBJ1-4, with no clear D. The CDR3 has 15 residues. The ends were cut back, 5 bases at V and 7 bases at J, with 18 bases in the middle. Germline-derived CDR1 and CDR2 are SGHRS and YFSETQ. Full variable domain (missing parts from reference TRBV5-1 and TRBJ1-4): KAGVTQTPRYLIKTRGQQVTLSCSPISGHRSVSWYQQTPGQGLQFLFEYFSETQRNKGNFPGRFSGRQFSNSRSEMNVSTLELGDSALYLCASRSAVAASEKLFFGSGTQLSVL.

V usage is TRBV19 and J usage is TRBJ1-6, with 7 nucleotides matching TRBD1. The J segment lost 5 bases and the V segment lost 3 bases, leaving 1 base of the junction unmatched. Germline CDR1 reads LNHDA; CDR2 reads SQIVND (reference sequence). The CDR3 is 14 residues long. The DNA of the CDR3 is TGTGCCAGTAGTATCGGGACAGATAATTCACCCCTCCACTTT. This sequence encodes CASSIGTDNSPLHF.

This CDR3 reads CASSLYVEETQYF. Here the CDR3 DNA reads TGTGCCAGCAGTTTGTATGTCGAAGAGACCCAGTACTTC. V gene TRBV28 combines with J gene TRBJ2-5; D remains unclear. This CDR3 comprises 13 residues. CDR1 is MDHEN, CDR2 SYDVKM, per germline. Deletions cut 3 bases from V and 3 bases from J, with 8 bases between.